The T cell receptor beta chain described here comes from a study of shared clonotypes between healthy human individuals. Terminally differentiated effector memory CD45RA+ cells were excluded by CCR7 positive selection of CD45RO-negative cells. In the study's own analysis: ImmunoSEQ output held junction-only sequences without quality scores, so filtering differed. TCRdb keeps only in-frame clones here, not all; method: immunoSEQ multiplex PCR. That table supplies the V and J calls and clone size; D and trimming were determined from the DNA. The profile shows over 2 million clones, approximately 94% of them singletons. Per the germline V gene, CDR1 is SGHRS and CDR2 is YFSETQ. CDR3 size: 15 residues. Unmatched junction bases numbered 3, after V lost 1 base and J lost 6 bases.

Sequencing was done on a sample of naive CD8+ T cells sorted from blood. This sequence originates from a young man in good health. The J gene is TRBJ2-1, the V gene TRBV5-1, with TRBD2 matching over 11 bases. The CDR3 coding sequence is TGCGCCAGCAGCTTGACTAGCGGGAGAGGCAATGAGCAGTTCTTC. Translation gives CASSLTSGRGNEQFF. Variable domain in full (rest from reference TRBV5-1 and TRBJ2-1): KAGVTQTPRYLIKTRGQQVTLSCSPISGHRSVSWYQQTPGQGLQFLFEYFSETQRNKGNFPGRFSGRQFSNSRSEMNVSTLELGDSALYLCASSLTSGRGNEQFFGPGTRLTVL.